These 26 T cell receptor beta chains were all obtained from the same sample, sequenced in a study of shared clonotypes between healthy human individuals. TCRdb's table, derived via immunoSEQ multiplex PCR, lists solely in-frame clones and lacks some. Altogether nearly 1,000,000 clones are present, 76% being singletons, with the ten largest covering about 1.5%. The sample consisted of memory CD4+ T cells sorted from blood. Described subset: CD45RA-negative fraction. The receptors here all came from a man between 18 and 35 years old in good health.

This clone occurred many times. The CDR3 reads CAISETNRGIQYF. For the CDR3, the DNA is TGTGCCATCAGTGAGACGAACAGGGGTATTCAGTACTTC. The rearrangement joins TRBV10-3 to TRBJ2-4; 7 bases line up with TRBD1. V dropped 2 bases and J dropped 10; count of bases not matched to a gene: 5. In germline, CDR1 is ENHRY, CDR2 SYGVKD. This CDR3 has 13 amino acids.

For this clone: Other DNA sequences from this sample encode an identical CDR3 as well. The chain employs TRBV11-2 and TRBJ2-7, with unresolved D. V lost 5 bases and J 3 bases, leaving 5 bases between the germline ends. CDR1 SGHAT and CDR2 FQNNGV come from the germline V gene. The CDR3 is 11 amino acids. This CDR3 reads CASSSYYEQYF. The DNA for the CDR3 is TGTGCCAGCAGCAGCTACTACGAGCAGTACTTC.

This clone was seen a handful of times. V is TRBV5-1 and J is TRBJ1-1; D unresolved. CDR3 length: 14 amino acids. From germline, CDR1 is SGHRS and CDR2 YFSETQ. Trimming shortened V by 4 bases and J by 0 bases, and 10 bases separated the two germline ends. The CDR3 DNA reads TGCGCCAGCAGCCCGAGCAGTCTGAACACTGAAGCTTTCTTT. Its protein product is CASSPSSLNTEAFF.

The gene calls are TRBV18 and TRBJ1-1, with 11 bases identical to TRBD1. V shed 1 base and J 3 bases; nucleotides not matched to a gene: 7. Germline-derived CDR1 and CDR2 are KGHSH and LQKENI. The CDR3 length is 17 residues. The CDR3 region is CASSPLGTGGADTEAFF. Written as DNA, the CDR3 is TGTGCCAGCTCACCACTTGGGACAGGGGGAGCTGACACTGAAGCTTTCTTT.

This chain links TRBV10-2 with TRBJ2-1; TRBD2 matches 8 bases. The CDR3 sequence is 15 residues long. The V and J ends lost 5 bases and 2 bases, in that order; junction bases with no gene match: 5. Germline values: CDR1 WSHSY, CDR2 SAAADI. CDR3 bases: TGCGCCAGCAGTAAACTAGCGGCCCCCTACAATGAGCAGTTCTTC. Protein: CASSKLAAPYNEQFF.

CDR3 residues: CASSYGSGRGLDTQYF. The CDR3, as DNA: TGTGCCAGCAGTTACGGGAGCGGGAGGGGTCTAGATACGCAGTATTTT. The chain couples TRBV6-5 to TRBJ2-3; 10 bases are shared with TRBD2. Trimming removed 2 bases from V and 5 bases from J; junction bases left unmatched: 7. This CDR3 contains 16 residues. Germline V gene lookup returns CDR1 MNHEY and CDR2 SVGAGI.

This chain joins TRBV5-4 and TRBJ2-5, with a weak D call TRBD1 (7 bases). V was pared by 4 bases and J by 2 bases, with 15 bases between. Germline V lookup: CDR1 SGHNT, CDR2 YYREEE (reference sequence). The CDR3 is 15 amino acids. CDR3 DNA sequence: TGTGCCAGCAGCGGAGGGGGCCTGGGGCAAGAGACCCAGTACTTC. This codes for CASSGGGLGQETQYF.

The V gene is TRBV14, the J gene TRBJ2-2, with 10 bases matching TRBD2. The germline CDR1 and CDR2 sequences are SGHDN and FVKESK. The CDR3 loop spans 16 amino acids. V lost 6 bases to trimming and J lost 6 bases; unmatched junction nucleotides: 10. The CDR3 protein is CASSPSGSNGAGELFF. CDR3 nucleotide sequence: TGTGCCAGCAGTCCTAGCGGGAGTAACGGAGCCGGGGAGCTGTTTTTT.

The chain employs TRBV30 and TRBJ1-2; a weak D match, TRBD1 (5 bases). V gave up 1 base and J gave up 7 bases, with 13 bases separating them. CDR3 size: 13 residues. The germline gives CDR1 GTSNPN, CDR2 SVGIG (reference sequence). CDR3 nucleotide sequence: TGTGCCTGGAGTGCAGGGTCGTTCCCTGGCTACACCTTC. Its translation: CAWSAGSFPGYTF.

The chain combines TRBV23-1 with TRBJ1-3; D is ambiguous. TRBV23-1 is an ORF, with its function uncertain. Trimming took 8 bases from V and 8 from J, leaving 7 bases between them. This CDR3 is built from 10 residues. CDR3 amino acids: CASDWDTIYF. CDR3 in DNA: TGCGCCAGCGATTGGGACACCATATATTTT.

The sample holds a few counts of this clone. This chain links TRBV30 with TRBJ1-4, with a weak D call TRBD1 (5 bases). Germline lookup yields CDR1 GTSNPN and CDR2 SVGIG (reference sequence). Deletions cut 0 bases from V and 8 bases from J, with 13 bases between. The CDR3 extends over 14 amino acids. The CDR3: CAWSVGAGAEKLFF. Written as DNA, the CDR3 is TGTGCCTGGAGTGTAGGGGCAGGAGCCGAAAAACTGTTTTTT.

V gene TRBV2 combines with J gene TRBJ2-2, with 8 bases aligning to TRBD2. The V and J ends lost 1 base and 4 bases, in that order; junction bases with no gene match: 5. This CDR3 comprises 16 residues. The V gene's germline CDR1 is SNHLY and CDR2 FYNNEI. The DNA of the CDR3 is TGTGCCAGCAGTGAAGTGCGAGCGGGAGCCACCGGGGAGCTGTTTTTT. It specifies CASSEVRAGATGELFF. Full variable domain (rest looked up from reference TRBV2 and TRBJ2-2): EPEVTQTPSHQVTQMGQEVILRCVPISNHLYFYWYRQILGQKVEFLVSFYNNEISEKSEIFDDQFSVERPDGSNFTLKIRSTKLEDSAMYFCASSEVRAGATGELFFGEGSRLTVL.

The chain couples TRBV5-6 to TRBJ1-6; D ambiguous. CDR3 length: 12 amino acids. Trimming removed 6 bases from V and 7 bases from J, with 8 bases in between. CDR1 is SGHDT and CDR2 is YYEEEE in the germline V gene. The CDR3 loop is CASNLGNSPLHF. The CDR3 DNA reads TGTGCCAGCAACTTAGGAAATTCACCCCTCCACTTT.

This chain links TRBV7-9 with TRBJ1-4; D gene unclear. Germline V gene sequence: CDR1 SEHNR, CDR2 FQNEAQ (reference sequence). V shed 5 bases and J shed 8 bases, with 6 bases lying between them. There are 11 residues in the CDR3. CDR3: CASSPTEKLFF. The CDR3 coding sequence is TGTGCCAGCAGCCCGACCGAAAAACTGTTTTTT. The complete variable domain, with remaining parts taken from reference TRBV7-9 and TRBJ1-4, reads DTGVSQNPRHKITKRGQNVTFRCDPISEHNRLYWYRQTLGQGPEFLTYFQNEAQLEKSRLLSDRFSAERPKGSFSTLEIQRTEQGDSAMYLCASSPTEKLFFGSGTQLSVL.

This clone was counted a few times. The gene calls are TRBV30 and TRBJ1-5; possibly TRBD1 for D (5 bases). CDR3 length equals 14 residues. V lost 5 bases to trimming and J lost 3 bases, with 14 bases between them. Germline loops: CDR1 GTSNPN, CDR2 SVGIG (reference sequence). The CDR3 reads CAWGEGTLNQPQHF. The CDR3 DNA reads TGTGCCTGGGGTGAGGGGACCCTCAATCAGCCCCAGCATTTT.

This clone was detected once. The V gene is TRBV9, the J gene TRBJ2-7; possible D gene TRBD2, 6 bases. The CDR3 has 16 residues. The V and J ends lost 4 bases and 7 bases respectively, with 24 bases between them. Germline loops: CDR1 SGDLS, CDR2 YYNGEE. This CDR3 is CASSPSPDGGRGEQYF. The CDR3 bases are TGTGCCAGCAGCCCCTCCCCCGACGGGGGACGTGGGGAGCAGTACTTC. The whole variable domain, remainder taken from reference TRBV9 and TRBJ2-7, is DSGVTQTPKHLITATGQRVTLRCSPRSGDLSVYWYQQSLDQGLQFLIQYYNGEERAKGNILERFSAQQFPDLHSELNLSSLELGDSALYFCASSPSPDGGRGEQYFGPGTRLTVT.

This clone was seen more than once but under ten times. This rearrangement joins TRBV11-2 to TRBJ1-1; D not resolved. Trimming took 3 bases from V and 2 from J, leaving 13 bases between them. Per germline, CDR1 SGHAT and CDR2 FQNNGV. The CDR3 covers 15 residues. The CDR3 reads CASSLGSYLNTEAFF. CDR3 bases: TGTGCCAGCAGCTTGGGCTCCTACCTTAACACTGAAGCTTTCTTT.

This clone was seen a few times. This chain joins TRBV5-6 and TRBJ1-2; D gene uncertain. CDR3 length: 14 amino acids. The germline V gene encodes CDR1 SGHDT and CDR2 YYEEEE. The V and J ends lost 0 bases and 7 bases respectively, with 13 bases between them. CDR3: CASSLDTRGSGYTF. Here the CDR3 DNA reads TGTGCCAGCAGCTTGGACACGCGAGGAAGTGGCTACACCTTC.

The V gene is TRBV5-1, the J gene TRBJ2-2, with D unresolved. The CDR3 contains 14 residues. The V end was cut by 4 bases, the J end by 0 bases, with 7 bases between. Germline CDR1 reads SGHRS; CDR2 reads YFSETQ. CDR3 amino acids: CASSPDTNTGELFF. CDR3 in DNA: TGCGCCAGCAGCCCCGACACGAACACCGGGGAGCTGTTTTTT.

With respect to this clone: This could be a read error, since a much larger clone is one nucleotide away. In the same sample, other DNA sequences code for this CDR3. The genes are TRBV30 and TRBJ1-2; maybe TRBD1 (6 bases). CDR3 size: 10 residues. The V gene lost 6 bases and the J gene lost 9 bases, with 11 bases spanning the gap. Looked up from germline, CDR1 is GTSNPN and CDR2 is SVGIG (reference sequence). CDR3: CACFRGRYTF. The CDR3 DNA reads TGTGCCTGTTTCAGGGGTCGCTACACCTTC.

On this clone itself: Other DNA sequences within the sample encode an identical CDR3. The J gene is TRBJ2-1, the V gene TRBV18; the match to TRBD2 covers 8 bases. CDR3 size: 15 residues. CDR1 is KGHSH, CDR2 LQKENI, per germline. The J segment lost 5 bases and the V segment lost 0 bases, leaving 3 bases of the junction unmatched. The CDR3 sequence is CASSPPAGGDNEQFF. The CDR3 DNA reads TGTGCCAGCTCACCACCCGCGGGAGGTGACAATGAGCAGTTCTTC.

The chain couples TRBV7-2 to TRBJ2-5; D uncertain. CDR3 length: 13 residues. V gave up 4 bases and J gave up 2 bases, with 8 bases separating them. Germline lookup yields CDR1 SGHTA and CDR2 FQGNSA. The CDR3 bases are TGTGCCAGCAGCTCCCCTAGTCAAGAGACCCAGTACTTC. This encodes CASSSPSQETQYF.

The chain links TRBV19 to TRBJ2-2, with TRBD1 as a possible D gene (5 bases). Trimming removed 7 bases from V and 2 bases from J, with 11 bases in between. CDR3 length: 14 amino acids. Germline CDR1 is LNHDA and CDR2 is SQIVND (reference sequence). CDR3 in amino acids: CASNIRVNTGELFF. CDR3 coding DNA: TGTGCCAGTAACATCAGGGTTAACACCGGGGAGCTGTTTTTT. Combining the CDR3 with reference TRBV19 and TRBJ2-2 gives the whole variable domain DGGITQSPKYLFRKEGQNVTLSCEQNLNHDAMYWYRQDPGQGLRLIYYSQIVNDFQKGDIAEGYSVSREKKESFPLTVTSAQKNPTAFYLCASNIRVNTGELFFGEGSRLTVL.

The V gene is TRBV19, the J gene TRBJ1-6, with TRBD1 as a possible D gene (5 bases). Per the germline V gene, CDR1 is LNHDA and CDR2 is SQIVND (reference sequence). The CDR3 consists of 16 residues. Trimming took 3 bases from V and 8 from J, leaving 17 bases between them. The DNA for the CDR3 is TGTGCCAGTAGTATCTCCGGGACTGTAGGGGATTCACCCCTCCACTTT. This gives the protein CASSISGTVGDSPLHF. Full variable domain (remainder filled in from reference TRBV19 and TRBJ1-6): DGGITQSPKYLFRKEGQNVTLSCEQNLNHDAMYWYRQDPGQGLRLIYYSQIVNDFQKGDIAEGYSVSREKKESFPLTVTSAQKNPTAFYLCASSISGTVGDSPLHFGNGTRLTVT.

This clone was recorded only once. Other DNA sequences in the sample encode the same CDR3. CDR3: CASSLGQGARGYTF. CDR3 DNA: TGTGCCAGCAGTTTGGGACAGGGGGCGCGGGGCTACACCTTC. V usage is TRBV28 and J usage is TRBJ1-2, with 12 bases identical to TRBD1. The CDR3 extends over 14 amino acids. J gave up 8 bases and V 3 bases, and 4 bases lay outside the gene matches. Germline V lookup: CDR1 MDHEN, CDR2 SYDVKM.

The chain couples TRBV25-1 to TRBJ2-5; possibly TRBD2 for D (7 bases). The CDR3 totals 14 residues. The V gene's germline CDR1 is MGHDK and CDR2 SYGVNS. Deletions cut 1 base from V and 5 bases from J, with 11 bases between. The chain's CDR3 is CASSEWGGGETQYF. In DNA form, the CDR3 reads TGTGCCAGCAGTGAATGGGGAGGGGGGGAGACCCAGTACTTC.